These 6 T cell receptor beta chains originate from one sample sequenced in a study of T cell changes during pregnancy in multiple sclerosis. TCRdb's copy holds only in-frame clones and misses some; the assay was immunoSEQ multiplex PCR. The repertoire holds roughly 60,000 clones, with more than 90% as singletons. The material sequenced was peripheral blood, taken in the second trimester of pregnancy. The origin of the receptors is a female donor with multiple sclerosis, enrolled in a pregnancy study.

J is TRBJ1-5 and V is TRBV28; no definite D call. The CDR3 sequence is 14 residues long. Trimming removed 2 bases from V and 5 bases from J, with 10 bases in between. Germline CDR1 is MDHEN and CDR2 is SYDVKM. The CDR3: CASSLLSEDQPQHF. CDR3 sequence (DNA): TGTGCCAGCAGTTTACTGAGCGAGGATCAGCCCCAGCATTTT.

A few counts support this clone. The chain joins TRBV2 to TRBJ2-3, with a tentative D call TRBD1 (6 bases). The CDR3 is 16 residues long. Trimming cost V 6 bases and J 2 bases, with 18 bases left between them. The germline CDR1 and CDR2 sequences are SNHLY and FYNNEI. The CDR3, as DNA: TGTGCCAGCAGGACTACAGGGTCCCTAATCACAGATACGCAGTATTTT. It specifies CASRTTGSLITDTQYF.

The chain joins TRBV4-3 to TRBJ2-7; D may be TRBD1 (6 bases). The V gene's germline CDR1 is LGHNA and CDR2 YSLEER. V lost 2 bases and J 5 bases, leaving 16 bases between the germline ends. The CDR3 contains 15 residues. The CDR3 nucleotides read TGCGCCAGCAGCCAACGAGTACAGGGTAACGACGAGCAGTACTTC. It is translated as CASSQRVQGNDEQYF.

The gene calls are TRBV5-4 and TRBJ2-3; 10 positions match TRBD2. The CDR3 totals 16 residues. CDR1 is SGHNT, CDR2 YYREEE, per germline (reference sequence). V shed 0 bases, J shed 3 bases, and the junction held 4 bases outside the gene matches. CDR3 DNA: TGTGCCAGCAGCTTGGACCTAGCGGGGGAAACAGATACGCAGTATTTT. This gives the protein CASSLDLAGETDTQYF.

The CDR3, as DNA: TGTGCCAGCAGCCGGGAGGGACACGGCAATGAGCAGTTCTTC. It codes for CASSREGHGNEQFF. This rearrangement joins TRBV2 to TRBJ2-1, with 8 bases aligning to TRBD2. The V gene's germline CDR1 is SNHLY and CDR2 FYNNEI. With V trimmed by 6 bases and J by 6 bases, 7 bases remained unmatched. The CDR3 covers 14 residues. The full variable domain, in which reference TRBV2 and TRBJ2-1 provide the parts outside the CDR3, is EPEVTQTPSHQVTQMGQEVILRCVPISNHLYFYWYRQILGQKVEFLVSFYNNEISEKSEIFDDQFSVERPDGSNFTLKIRSTKLEDSAMYFCASSREGHGNEQFFGPGTRLTVL.

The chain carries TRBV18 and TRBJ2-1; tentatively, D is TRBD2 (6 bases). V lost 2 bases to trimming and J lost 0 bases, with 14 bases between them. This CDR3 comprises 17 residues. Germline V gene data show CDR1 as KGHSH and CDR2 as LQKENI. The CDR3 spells CASSPILARSSYNEQFF. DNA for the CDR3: TGTGCCAGCTCACCAATTCTAGCGAGAAGCTCCTACAATGAGCAGTTCTTC.